This is a list of T cell receptor beta chains from one sample in a study of blood T cell repertoires in COVID-19. The method was immunoSEQ multiplex PCR; TCRdb's version includes in-frame clones alone and lacks a portion of them. This sample has more than 200,000 clones, with 88% found just once. The specimen sequenced was peripheral blood. All receptors derive from a man older than 75 with acute or convalescent COVID-19. The CDR3 runs from the conserved cysteine through the conserved F or W. The D gene is left open where the match is weak. Clone size is not always given. Where it is, it says once, few, many or a class for expanded clones.

J gene,clone size,V gene,D gene,CDR3 DNA,CDR3 protein
TRBJ2-5,-,TRBV19,TRBD2,TGTGCCAGTAATACTATCACTAGCGGGGGCCAAGAGACCCAGTACTTC,CASNTITSGGQETQYF
TRBJ1-1,-,TRBV7-9,-,TGTGCCAGCCTATTTAACACTGAAGCTTTCTTT,CASLFNTEAFF
TRBJ2-3,-,TRBV4-2,-,TGTGCCAGCAGCCAAGATGGTCAGAGCACAGATACGCAGTATTTT,CASSQDGQSTDTQYF
TRBJ1-6,once,TRBV7-2,-,TGTGCCAGCACCCTATCGGGAAGCCCAGGATTGCAATCAGTACCCCTCCACTTT,CASTLSGSPGLQSVPLHF
TRBJ2-1,-,TRBV18,TRBD2,TGTGCCAGCTCCCTTGGCGGGGGACCCAATGAGCAGTTCTTC,CASSLGGGPNEQFF
TRBJ2-5,-,TRBV15,-,TGTGCCACCAGCAGAGATTTCACAGACCAAGAGACCCAGTACTTC,CATSRDFTDQETQYF
TRBJ1-6,-,TRBV2,TRBD1,TGTGCCACCGCAAGGGGACAGGGTTATAATTCACCCCTCCACTTT,CATARGQGYNSPLHF
TRBJ2-7,-,TRBV28,-,TGTGCCAGCAGAGGGGGTAGCTACGAGCAGTACTTC,CASRGGSYEQYF
TRBJ2-1,once,TRBV27,-,TGTGCCAGCCGCCAGGGGCTTCCCTACAATGAGCAGTTCTTC,CASRQGLPYNEQFF
TRBJ1-5,few,TRBV19,-,TGTGCCAGTACCAGACAGGCCGGAAGAGAGCCCCAGCATTTT,CASTRQAGREPQHF
TRBJ1-2,-,TRBV20-1,-,TGCAGTGCTACGACGGGCTATGGCTACACCTTC,CSATTGYGYTF
TRBJ2-1,-,TRBV7-2,-,TGTGCCAGCAGCTTCCGTGTTGAGCAGTTCTTC,CASSFRVEQFF
TRBJ1-4,-,TRBV14,-,TGTGCCAGCAGCCGTATGACAGGCCTGGATGAAAAACTGTTTTTT,CASSRMTGLDEKLFF
TRBJ1-5,-,TRBV5-1,TRBD1,TGCGCCAGCAGGCGGGACAGGACCGATCAGCCCCAGCATTTT,CASRRDRTDQPQHF
TRBJ2-2,-,TRBV3-1/TRBV3-2,TRBD2,TGTGCCAGCAGCCAAGGGGTAGCGGGTAACACCGGGGAGCTGTTTTTT,CASSQGVAGNTGELFF
TRBJ1-1,-,TRBV6-1,TRBD1,TGTGCCAGCAGTGTAGGACAGGGAGGCGGAATGAACACTGAAGCTTTCTTT,CASSVGQGGGMNTEAFF
TRBJ1-1,-,TRBV2,TRBD1,TGTGCCAGCAGTACACACAGGGGGCCGAACACTGAAGCTTTCTTT,CASSTHRGPNTEAFF
TRBJ1-6,few,TRBV18,TRBD1,TGTGCCAGCTCAGGACAGGGGAAGAATTCACCCCTCCACTTT,CASSGQGKNSPLHF
TRBJ2-7,-,TRBV15,-,TGTGCCACCAGCAGAGACAGGGGAAACTACGAGCAGTACTTC,CATSRDRGNYEQYF
TRBJ1-1,-,TRBV6-5,TRBD1,TGTGCCAGCGGGACAGCCCAGGGCACTGAAGCTTTCTTT,CASGTAQGTEAFF
TRBJ1-4,-,TRBV19,-,TGTGCCAGTAGTACCCCCAGGAGCGGCGGGGAAAAACTGTTTTTT,CASSTPRSGGEKLFF
TRBJ1-2,-,TRBV5-5,TRBD1,TGTGCCAGCAGCCCAAGGAGGGACAGGGTTGGTGGCTACACCTTC,CASSPRRDRVGGYTF
TRBJ2-7,-,TRBV6-5,TRBD2,TGTGCCAGCATTGGTACTAGCGGGAGCTACGAGCAGTACTTC,CASIGTSGSYEQYF
TRBJ1-1,-,TRBV19,-,TGTGCCAGTAGTTTGAGCGTGAACACTGAAGCTTTCTTT,CASSLSVNTEAFF
TRBJ1-5,-,TRBV12-3/TRBV12-4,TRBD1,TGTGCCAGCCGGGACAGGGGCAATCAGCCCCAGCATTTT,CASRDRGNQPQHF
TRBJ2-4,-,TRBV28,-,TGTGCCAGCAGTTTAGACGCAGGTCACCGTGGGAACATTCAGTACTTC,CASSLDAGHRGNIQYF
TRBJ2-1,-,TRBV5-6,TRBD2,TGTGCCAGCAGCTCCGGTGGGAGGGTGAATGAGCAGTTCTTC,CASSSGGRVNEQFF
TRBJ1-5,-,TRBV4-1,-,TGCGCCAGCAGCCAAGAAAAAATTTCAGGGGCTAGCAATCAGCCCCAGCATTTT,CASSQEKISGASNQPQHF
TRBJ2-1,-,TRBV6-1,TRBD2,TGTGCCAGCAGTGAATCTCTAGCGGGAGACTACAATGAGCAGTTCTTC,CASSESLAGDYNEQFF
TRBJ2-7,-,TRBV13,TRBD2,TGTGCCAGCAGCCTAGCGGGAGGAACCTACGAGCAGTACTTC,CASSLAGGTYEQYF
TRBJ2-5,-,TRBV5-4,-,TGTGCCAGCAGATTGATCAGCGAAGAGACCCAGTACTTC,CASRLISEETQYF
TRBJ2-7,once,TRBV6-5,TRBD1,TGTGCCAGCGGACAGGAAGGAACCTACGAGCAGTACTTC,CASGQEGTYEQYF
TRBJ1-2,-,TRBV19,TRBD1,TGTGCCAGTAGTAGACAGGGGGCTAACTATGGCTACACCTTC,CASSRQGANYGYTF
TRBJ2-2,once,TRBV6-5,TRBD1,TGTGCCAGCAGTCGGGACAGTAAGAACACCGGGGAGCTGTTTTTT,CASSRDSKNTGELFF
TRBJ2-1,-,TRBV19,TRBD2,TGTGCCAGTAGTATTGTTAGCGGGAGGCAAATGGACAATGAGCAGTTCTTC,CASSIVSGRQMDNEQFF
TRBJ1-5,-,TRBV14,TRBD1,TGTGCCAGCAGCCAAGAACCCCACAGGGGGCGGCGTCAGCCCCAGCATTTT,CASSQEPHRGRRQPQHF
TRBJ1-4,-,TRBV9,TRBD1,TGTGCCAGCAGCCTTGGGGGACAGGGATTTGAAAAACTGTTTTTT,CASSLGGQGFEKLFF
TRBJ1-6,-,TRBV28,-,TGTGCCAGCAGTACATGGGCAAGTGGTACGAGTTCACCCCTCCACTTT,CASSTWASGTSSPLHF
TRBJ1-2,-,TRBV21-1,-,TGTGCCAGCAGCAAGCTACAGGCCTATGGCTACACCTTC,CASSKLQAYGYTF
TRBJ2-7,-,TRBV19,-,TGTGCCAGTCGCCTCACCCCAGGTTCCTACGAGCAGTACTTC,CASRLTPGSYEQYF
TRBJ1-2,-,TRBV12-5,-,TGTGCTAGTGGTCCTCACCCGTACCAGGGGAGCTATGGCTACACCTTC,CASGPHPYQGSYGYTF
TRBJ2-3,-,TRBV5-8,TRBD2,TGTGCCAGCAGCTCCGGAGGACTAGCGGGGGGCACAGATACGCAGTATTTT,CASSSGGLAGGTDTQYF
TRBJ2-7,-,TRBV24-1,TRBD1,TGTGCCACCAGTGATCCCGGGACAGGGTACGAGCAGTACTTC,CATSDPGTGYEQYF
TRBJ2-3,-,TRBV7-3,TRBD1,TGTGCCAGCAGCAGACAGGGGAGGAGCACAGATACGCAGTATTTT,CASSRQGRSTDTQYF
TRBJ1-5,-,TRBV27,-,TGTGCCAGCAGTTTATTCAGGTATAGCAATCAGCCCCAGCATTTT,CASSLFRYSNQPQHF
TRBJ2-1,-,TRBV29-1,-,TGCAGCGCCGGGGTTGCCAATGAGCAGTTCTTC,CSAGVANEQFF
TRBJ2-5,-,TRBV19,TRBD1,TGTGCCAGTAGTATCGGGCAGGGGGTGGGAGAGACCCAGTACTTC,CASSIGQGVGETQYF
TRBJ2-7,-,TRBV6-5,TRBD1,TGTGCCAGCAAATGGACAGGGGGCGAGTACGAGCAGTACTTC,CASKWTGGEYEQYF
TRBJ1-5,-,TRBV5-1,TRBD1,TGCGCCAGCAGCTTGGGGGGGACAGAAGGTCAGCCCCAGCATTTT,CASSLGGTEGQPQHF
TRBJ1-6,few,TRBV28,TRBD1,TGTGCCAGCAGCCGAGACAGGGAGAATAATTCACCCCTCCACTTT,CASSRDRENNSPLHF
TRBJ2-7,-,TRBV6-1,-,TGTGCCAGCAGTTCCCCCGGGGGACGCTACGAGCAGTACTTC,CASSSPGGRYEQYF
TRBJ2-5,-,TRBV6-5,-,TGTGCCAGCACTCCCCCCGGGACACCCCAAGAGACCCAGTACTTC,CASTPPGTPQETQYF
TRBJ2-7,-,TRBV29-1,-,TGCAGCGTTGTGTCAGGTTCTTCCTACGAGCAGTACTTC,CSVVSGSSYEQYF
TRBJ2-3,-,TRBV7-9,-,TGTGCCAGCAGCTTAGGGGCTAACACAGATACGCAGTATTTT,CASSLGANTDTQYF
TRBJ2-3,-,TRBV4-1,-,TGCGCCAGCAGCCAAGGGGTCCCGGGTACGCAGTATTTT,CASSQGVPGTQYF
TRBJ1-1,-,TRBV7-9,-,TGTGCCAGCAGCTTGAGAGGGAGCACTGAAGCTTTCTTT,CASSLRGSTEAFF
TRBJ2-7,-,TRBV27,TRBD1,TGTGCCAGCAGTTTCGCCGTATATCCGGGACAGGGAACCTACGAGCAGTACTTC,CASSFAVYPGQGTYEQYF
TRBJ2-7,-,TRBV7-9,-,TGTGCCAGCAGCTTACCAGTTCCCTACGAGCAGTACTTC,CASSLPVPYEQYF
TRBJ1-6,-,TRBV7-2,TRBD1,TGTGCCAGCAGGGGGGACAGGGGTAATTCACCCCTCCACTTT,CASRGDRGNSPLHF
TRBJ2-7,-,TRBV11-3,TRBD2,TGTGCCAGCAGCTTAGGACTAGCGGGAGGATACGAGCAGTACTTC,CASSLGLAGGYEQYF